Below, 24 T cell receptor beta chains from the same sample are listed, as sequenced in a study of T cell responses to AZD1222 COVID-19 vaccine. Profiled with immunoSEQ multiplex PCR; TCRdb holds only in-frame clones, not every one. Among some 89,000 clones listed, about 92% were seen once. Specimen: peripheral blood, collected on day 0 of AZD1222 vaccination. All receptors come from an adult in good health.

The chain recombines TRBV29-1 with TRBJ1-1, with D maybe TRBD1 (5 bases). The ends were cut back, 4 bases at V and 1 base at J, with 13 bases in the middle. CDR1 is SQVTM and CDR2 is ANQGSEA in the germline V gene. CDR3 length: 14 residues. The CDR3 spells CSVVEGSWNTEAFF. CDR3 in DNA: TGCAGCGTTGTCGAGGGGAGCTGGAACACTGAAGCTTTCTTT.

This chain uses TRBV6-1 with TRBJ1-6; D gene uncertain. CDR1 MNHNS and CDR2 SASEGT come from the germline V gene. CDR3 length: 13 amino acids. With 0 bases removed from V and 5 bases from J, the gap between germline ends came to 2 bases. Here the CDR3 reads CASSEAHNSPLHF. Written as DNA, the CDR3 is TGTGCCAGCAGTGAAGCGCATAATTCACCCCTCCACTTT.

The chain recombines TRBV5-6 with TRBJ1-1, with 10 bases identical to TRBD1. The CDR3 totals 17 residues. In germline, CDR1 is SGHDT, CDR2 YYEEEE. The V segment lost 2 bases and the J segment 0 bases; nucleotides outside the gene matches: 7. As DNA, the CDR3 is TGTGCCAGCAGCTTTTTGACAGGGGGCGCCATGAACACTGAAGCTTTCTTT. Its translation is CASSFLTGGAMNTEAFF.

This clone has more than one count but fewer than ten. The chain has TRBV12-5 and TRBJ2-7, with TRBD1 identical over 9 bases. This CDR3 is 13 amino acids long. In germline, CDR1 is LGHNT, CDR2 FRNRAP. The V and J ends lost 6 bases and 4 bases, in that order; junction bases with no gene match: 4. CDR3 bases: TGTGCTAGTGGACTGGACAGGGGATACGAGCAGTACTTC. Amino acid sequence: CASGLDRGYEQYF.

The V and J genes are TRBV19 and TRBJ2-3; D is unresolved. This CDR3 has 14 amino acids. Trimming removed 7 bases from V and 2 bases from J, with 13 bases in between. Germline CDR1 LNHDA, CDR2 SQIVND (reference sequence). CDR3 in DNA: TGTGCCAGTAAGGTCAGTGCCGACACAGATACGCAGTATTTT. This translates into CASKVSADTDTQYF.

The chain uses TRBV9 and TRBJ1-1; TRBD1 is a possible D gene (5 bases). The CDR3 extends over 15 amino acids. Trimming shortened V by 4 bases and J by 1 base, and 14 bases separated the two germline ends. CDR1 is SGDLS and CDR2 is YYNGEE in the germline V gene. CDR3 bases: TGTGCCAGCAGCCGCACTATAGGGGCGAACACTGAAGCTTTCTTT. Protein: CASSRTIGANTEAFF.

The CDR3 region is CASTESGGLKPQHF. CDR3 DNA: TGTGCCAGCACCGAAAGTGGGGGGCTAAAGCCCCAGCATTTT. The V gene is TRBV6-5, the J gene TRBJ1-5; tentatively, D is TRBD1 (6 bases). V was pared by 7 bases and J by 8 bases, with 18 bases between. The germline V gene encodes CDR1 MNHEY and CDR2 SVGAGI. The CDR3 spans 14 residues.

The chain combines TRBV2 with TRBJ2-1; 9 bases line up with TRBD2. In germline, CDR1 is SNHLY, CDR2 FYNNEI. This CDR3 is 14 amino acids long. Losses at the gene ends were 6 bases for V and 2 bases for J; bases not matched to a gene: 2. CDR3 in DNA: TGTGCCAGCAGACGACTAGCGGCCTACAATGAGCAGTTCTTC. This codes for CASRRLAAYNEQFF.

This chain joins TRBV10-1 and TRBJ1-5; D ambiguous. With 2 bases removed from V and 5 bases from J, the gap between germline ends came to 1 base. In germline, CDR1 is WNHNN, CDR2 SYGVQD (reference sequence). The CDR3 spans 11 residues. DNA for the CDR3: TGCGCCAGCAGTGAGCATCAGCCCCAGCATTTT. It codes for CASSEHQPQHF.

The chain uses TRBV5-1 and TRBJ2-3; D ambiguous. Germline values: CDR1 SGHRS, CDR2 YFSETQ. The V end was cut by 0 bases, the J end by 0 bases, with 8 bases between. This CDR3 region has 15 residues. CDR3 nucleotide sequence: TGCGCCAGCAGCTTGGCGGTGGCTAGCACAGATACGCAGTATTTT. Its translation is CASSLAVASTDTQYF.

The gene calls are TRBV13 and TRBJ2-3, with D possibly TRBD1 on 5 matching bases. Germline CDR1 PRHDT, CDR2 FYEKMQ (reference sequence). The CDR3 contains 16 residues. V lost 5 bases and J lost 1, with 16 bases in between. The CDR3 nucleotides are TGTGCCAGCAGCGACTCCAGGGTGGGTGGCACAGATACGCAGTATTTT. Protein: CASSDSRVGGTDTQYF.

The chain is built from TRBV9 and TRBJ1-4; TRBD1 aligns across 10 bases. Germline V gene data show CDR1 as SGDLS and CDR2 as YYNGEE. V gave up 0 bases and J gave up 4 bases; unmatched junction bases: 3. There are 16 residues in the CDR3. The CDR3 region has the DNA TGTGCCAGCAGCGTAGGACAGGGGGCAGGTAATGAAAAACTGTTTTTT. Protein sequence: CASSVGQGAGNEKLFF. The complete variable domain, with remaining parts taken from reference TRBV9 and TRBJ1-4, reads DSGVTQTPKHLITATGQRVTLRCSPRSGDLSVYWYQQSLDQGLQFLIQYYNGEERAKGNILERFSAQQFPDLHSELNLSSLELGDSALYFCASSVGQGAGNEKLFFGSGTQLSVL.

This chain connects TRBV10-2 to TRBJ1-1; unclear D gene. CDR1 and CDR2 (germline): WSHSY, SAAADI. V gave up 2 bases and J gave up 2 bases, with 3 bases separating them. The CDR3 covers 12 residues. The CDR3 DNA follows: TGCGCCAGCAGTGAGGCTAACACTGAAGCTTTCTTT. Its protein product is CASSEANTEAFF.

The chain has TRBV10-2 and TRBJ2-7, with TRBD2 identical over 9 bases. The trim removed 9 bases at V and 2 bases at J, leaving 8 bases unmatched. CDR1 WSHSY and CDR2 SAAADI come from the germline V gene. The CDR3 loop spans 14 amino acids. This CDR3 is CASHITSGPYEQYF. The CDR3 region has the DNA TGCGCCAGTCATATTACTAGCGGGCCCTACGAGCAGTACTTC.

In nucleotides, the CDR3 is TGTGCCTGGAGTGTGGGGTCAGCGAAGGGGGAAAAACTGTTTTTT. It translates to CAWSVGSAKGEKLFF. The J gene is TRBJ1-4, the V gene TRBV30, with D possibly being TRBD1 (5 bases). V dropped 0 bases and J dropped 8 bases, with 16 bases sitting between them. The germline gives CDR1 GTSNPN, CDR2 SVGIG (reference sequence). The CDR3 totals 15 residues.

The chain links TRBV2 to TRBJ2-3, with a possible D match to TRBD1 (6 bases). Per germline, CDR1 SNHLY and CDR2 FYNNEI. This CDR3 has 13 amino acids. Deletions cut 7 bases from V and 2 bases from J, with 10 bases between. The CDR3 DNA reads TGTGCCAGCAACAGGGAAACCACAGATACGCAGTATTTT. Amino acid sequence: CASNRETTDTQYF.

The chain combines TRBV10-1 with TRBJ2-7; no clear D. Germline assignment: CDR1 WNHNN and CDR2 SYGVQD (reference sequence). The V end was cut by 3 bases, the J end by 2 bases, with 14 bases between. There are 15 residues in the CDR3. The CDR3 bases are TGCGCCAGCAGTGAAAGTCCAGGCAGGACCTACGAGCAGTACTTC. This codes for CASSESPGRTYEQYF.

The J gene is TRBJ1-2, the V gene TRBV3-1 (or the pseudogene TRBV3-2), with D possibly being TRBD1 (6 bases). The CDR3 has 14 residues. With 4 bases removed from V and 8 bases from J, the gap between germline ends came to 17 bases. CDR1 is LGHDT, CDR2 YNNKEL, per germline (reference sequence). The CDR3 sequence is CASSLAVGASGYTF. For the CDR3, the DNA is TGTGCCAGCAGCCTGGCGGTGGGGGCGAGCGGCTACACCTTC.

The V gene is TRBV5-1, the J gene TRBJ1-3; 10 positions agree with TRBD1. Germline V gene sequence: CDR1 SGHRS, CDR2 YFSETQ. The trim removed 4 bases at V and 7 bases at J, leaving 8 bases unmatched. The CDR3 is 15 amino acids. As DNA, the CDR3 is TGCGCCAGCAGCCCCACCGGGACAGGGGCGAACACCATATATTTT. Protein: CASSPTGTGANTIYF.

This clone was detected ten times or more. The DNA of the CDR3 is TGTGCCAGCACCAAGGCAGGAAGCCTCGGGTACGAGCAGTACTTC. Encoded protein: CASTKAGSLGYEQYF. The chain recombines TRBV7-9 with TRBJ2-7, with D uncertain. This CDR3 has 15 amino acids. The V gene lost 7 bases and the J gene lost 4 bases, with 20 bases spanning the gap. Germline V gene lookup returns CDR1 SEHNR and CDR2 FQNEAQ (reference sequence). The full variable domain, rest sourced from reference TRBV7-9 and TRBJ2-7, is DTGVSQNPRHKITKRGQNVTFRCDPISEHNRLYWYRQTLGQGPEFLTYFQNEAQLEKSRLLSDRFSAERPKGSFSTLEIQRTEQGDSAMYLCASTKAGSLGYEQYFGPGTRLTVT.

The chain carries TRBV21-1 and TRBJ2-5. TRBV21-1 is a pseudogene locus. The CDR3 is made up of 18 amino acids. The CDR3: CASSKAGGRLGDQETQYF. In DNA, the CDR3 is TGTGCCAGCAGCAAAGCTGGGGGGCGATTGGGGGACCAAGAGACCCAGTACTTC.

This clone was detected only once. The V and J genes are TRBV19 and TRBJ1-2, with no clear D. CDR3 length: 13 amino acids. Trimming left V 8 bases short and J 3 bases short, with 13 bases between. Germline lookup yields CDR1 LNHDA and CDR2 SQIVND (reference sequence). In DNA, the CDR3 is TGTGCCAGTGAGAAGAGGAGAGACTATGGCTACACCTTC. It yields the protein CASEKRRDYGYTF.

The V gene is TRBV3-1 (or the pseudogene TRBV3-2), the J gene TRBJ2-7, with unresolved D. This CDR3 has 14 amino acids. Trimming shortened V by 4 bases and J by 12 bases, and 22 bases separated the two germline ends. Germline V gene lookup returns CDR1 LGHDT and CDR2 YNNKEL (reference sequence). CDR3 residues: CASSPLSQLFERYF. Written as DNA, the CDR3 is TGTGCCAGCAGCCCGTTGTCCCAACTGTTTGAGAGGTACTTC.

V and J are TRBV12-3 or TRBV12-4 and TRBJ1-1; the D is unclear. V was pared by 10 bases and J by 0 bases, with 9 bases between. This CDR3 has 12 amino acids. The CDR3 coding sequence is TGTGCCATCACAGACGTGAACACTGAAGCTTTCTTT. The encoded protein is CAITDVNTEAFF.